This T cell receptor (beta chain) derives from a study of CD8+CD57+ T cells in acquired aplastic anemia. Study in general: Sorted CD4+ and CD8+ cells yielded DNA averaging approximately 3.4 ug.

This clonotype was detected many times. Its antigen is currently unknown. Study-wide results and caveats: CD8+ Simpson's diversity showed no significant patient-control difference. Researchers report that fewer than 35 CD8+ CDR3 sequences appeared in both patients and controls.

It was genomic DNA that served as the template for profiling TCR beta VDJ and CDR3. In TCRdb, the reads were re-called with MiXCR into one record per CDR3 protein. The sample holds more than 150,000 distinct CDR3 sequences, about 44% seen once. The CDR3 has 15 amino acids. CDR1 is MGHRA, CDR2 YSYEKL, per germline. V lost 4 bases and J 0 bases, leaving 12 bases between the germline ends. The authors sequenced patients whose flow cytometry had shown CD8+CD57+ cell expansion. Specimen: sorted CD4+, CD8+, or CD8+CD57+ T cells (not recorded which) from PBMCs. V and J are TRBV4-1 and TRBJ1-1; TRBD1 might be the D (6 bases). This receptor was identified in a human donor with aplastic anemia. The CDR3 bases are TGCGCCAGCAGCCTCACGGGGACATTGAACACTGAAGCTTTCTTT. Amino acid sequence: CASSLTGTLNTEAFF.